In its sample, the clone carrying this T cell receptor (beta chain) was seen once. The antigen is unknown. Deletions cut 5 bases from V and 0 bases from J, with 10 bases between. Germline V gives CDR1 MNHEY, CDR2 SMNVEV (reference sequence). CDR3 length equals 15 residues. The sample comes from a study of T cell responses to AZD1222 COVID-19 vaccine. The assay was immunoSEQ multiplex PCR, and TCRdb's table has in-frame clones only and misses some. The sample contains 65,000 to 75,000 clones, more than 75% of which appear only once. Study-level results: Donor demographics were predominantly white British with a female majority; clonal diversity may be underestimated. Across spike, vaccine-associated CD4 TCRs were found, dominant at 160-218 and 743-854. Repertoire sampling was restricted to post-peak T cell response timepoints.

This sequence joins TRBV27 and TRBJ1-4; D uncertain. Here the sequenced sample was peripheral blood, taken 28 days after the second dose of the MenACWY control vaccine. The clonotype originates from an adult who received the MenACWY meningococcal vaccine as a control. Written as DNA, the CDR3 is TGTGCCAGCAGTCCTCAGGCAGCAACTAATGAAAAACTGTTTTTT. Protein product: CASSPQAATNEKLFF.